This TCR beta chain was documented in a study of cytomegalovirus exposure and HLA in healthy donors. This clone was counted between two and nine times. V gave up 1 base and J gave up 3 bases, with 10 bases separating them. The CDR3 length is 14 residues. The germline gives CDR1 SGHDT, CDR2 YYEEEE. PCR was performed using 60 Vbeta and 13 Jbeta primers. The method was immunoSEQ multiplex PCR; TCRdb's version includes in-frame clones alone and lacks a portion of them. The table shows 150,000 or so clones, with roughly three quarters occurring only once. This TCR derives from a male donor in good health and CMV-seronegative. Sequencing used PBMCs. The chain carries TRBV5-6 and TRBJ1-1; no clear D gene. The CDR3 loop is CASSLFSKHTEAFF. CDR3 DNA sequence: TGTGCCAGCAGCTTGTTTAGCAAGCACACTGAAGCTTTCTTT.